These 30 T cell receptor beta chains came from one sample sequenced in a study of regulatory T cells in long-lasting Graves disease. Time point indicated: persistent/refractory GD, antithyroid drugs over 5 years with positive TRAb. PBMCs were the source of the RNA used for TCR sequencing. TCR beta libraries were built with iRepertoire HTBI primers and Arm-PCR of CDR3 regions. TCRdb reprocessed the multiplex PCR reads via MiXCR and lists one record per CDR3 protein. There are about 470,000 distinct CDR3 sequences in the sample; roughly 21% occur only once, and around 7% lies in the top ten. The sample here was peripheral blood mononuclear cells (PBMCs), taken when the disease was refractory, from a patient treated with antithyroid drugs. The source is a female donor with Graves disease.

Ten or more counts support this clonotype. The V gene is TRBV29-1, the J gene TRBJ2-7; D possibly uses TRBD1 or TRBD2 (5 bases each). Germline values: CDR1 SQVTM, CDR2 ANQGSEA. The CDR3 extends over 11 amino acids. The ends were cut back, 7 bases at V and 5 bases at J, with 12 bases in the middle. For the CDR3, the DNA is TGCAGCGCCTCGGGGCTGGACGAGCAGTACTTC. This encodes CSASGLDEQYF.

This clonotype was observed a few times. The V and J genes are TRBV20-1 and TRBJ1-1; the D is unclear. Between the trimmed V and J ends, which lost 6 bases and 1 base, there was a span of 15 bases. The CDR3 runs to 14 residues. Looked up from germline, CDR1 is DFQATT and CDR2 is SNEGSKA (reference sequence). The CDR3 DNA is TGCAGTGCATCGCAGGAGCCGGCGAACACTGAAGCTTTCTTT. This sequence encodes CSASQEPANTEAFF.

This clonotype has just a few counts. The V gene is TRBV5-1, the J gene TRBJ2-7, with 8 bases identical to TRBD2. Germline V gene data show CDR1 as SGHRS and CDR2 as YFSETQ. The length of the CDR3 is 16 residues. Trimming cost V 0 bases and J 2 bases; bases outside gene matches: 7. The CDR3 is CASSLATSGKTYEQYF. CDR3 DNA sequence: TGCGCCAGCAGCTTGGCTACTAGCGGCAAGACCTACGAGCAGTACTTC.

This clonotype has ten or more counts. This sequence joins TRBV28 and TRBJ2-5, with D maybe TRBD1 (5 bases). The CDR3 has 11 amino acids. Trimming stripped 4 bases from V and 8 bases from J, with 8 bases between. Germline CDR1 and CDR2: MDHEN and SYDVKM. CDR3 sequence (DNA): TGTGCCAGCAGTTCGACAGTCACCCAGTACTTC. It yields the protein CASSSTVTQYF.

This sequence joins TRBV6-1 and TRBJ1-3, with TRBD1 matching 8 bases. CDR3 length: 14 amino acids. From germline, CDR1 is MNHNS and CDR2 SASEGT. V dropped 7 bases and J dropped 4; count of bases not matched to a gene: 6. The CDR3 sequence is CASTPDRGGNTIYF. The CDR3 coding sequence is TGTGCCAGCACCCCCGACAGGGGAGGAAACACCATATATTTT.

This clonotype was counted a few times. The CDR3 bases are TGTGCCAGTAGTAAGGTGTTCCAGCCCCAGCATTTT. It translates to CASSKVFQPQHF. This chain joins TRBV19 and TRBJ1-5; no clear D. V lost 4 bases, J lost 7 bases, and 8 bases lay in between. The CDR3 is 12 amino acids. The germline CDR1 and CDR2 sequences are LNHDA and SQIVND (reference sequence).

The sample holds a few counts of this clonotype. V gene TRBV30 combines with J gene TRBJ1-2, with D possibly being TRBD1 (5 bases). With 6 bases removed from V and 2 bases from J, the gap between germline ends came to 19 bases. The CDR3 contains 15 residues. CDR1 is GTSNPN and CDR2 is SVGIG in the germline V gene (reference sequence). This CDR3 is CACPHKGLANYGYTF. Written as DNA, the CDR3 is TGTGCCTGCCCTCATAAGGGGCTGGCCAACTATGGCTACACCTTC.

This clonotype was seen repeatedly, ten times or more. V gene TRBV6-1 combines with J gene TRBJ1-1; D is perhaps TRBD1 (5 bases). Trimming took 6 bases from V and 0 from J, leaving 17 bases between them. This CDR3 is 16 amino acids long. Germline CDR1 is MNHNS and CDR2 is SASEGT. CDR3 in amino acids: CASRWGTGGVNTEAFF. DNA for the CDR3: TGTGCCAGCAGATGGGGAACCGGGGGGGTGAACACTGAAGCTTTCTTT.

This clonotype was counted ten times or more. This rearrangement joins TRBV12-3 or TRBV12-4 to TRBJ2-7; no firm D call. The CDR3 sequence is 14 residues long. V lost 5 bases to trimming and J lost 0 bases, with 11 bases between them. CDR3 protein: CASSGRDNSYEQYF. The CDR3 coding sequence is TGTGCCAGCAGTGGCCGCGACAACTCCTACGAGCAGTACTTC.

This clonotype has at least ten counts. The rearrangement joins TRBV28 to TRBJ1-1; D gene unclear. The ends were cut back, 5 bases at V and 0 bases at J, with 10 bases in the middle. Per germline, CDR1 MDHEN and CDR2 SYDVKM. The CDR3 is made up of 14 amino acids. CDR3 coding DNA: TGTGCCAGCAGTCCTCCGGCAGTGAACACTGAAGCTTTCTTT. Residues: CASSPPAVNTEAFF.

This clonotype has only a few counts. V is TRBV2 and J is TRBJ2-7, with 12 bases identical to TRBD1. In germline, CDR1 is SNHLY, CDR2 FYNNEI. The J segment lost 4 bases and the V segment lost 4 bases, leaving 5 bases of the junction unmatched. CDR3 length: 15 residues. As DNA, the CDR3 is TGTGCCAGCAGTGCTGGGACAGGGGGCCCGTACGAGCAGTACTTC. This sequence encodes CASSAGTGGPYEQYF.

This clonotype was seen a few times. The V call is TRBV12-3 or TRBV12-4, the J call TRBJ2-2; D assignment may be TRBD1 or TRBD2 (5 bases each). This CDR3 spans 14 amino acids. V lost 5 bases to trimming and J lost 9 bases, with 16 bases between them. The CDR3 sequence is CASSILGTGRELFF. The DNA of the CDR3 is TGTGCCAGCAGTATACTAGGTACAGGCAGGGAGCTGTTTTTT.

In this sample, this clonotype turned up many times. The chain links TRBV6-1 to TRBJ2-5; D remains ambiguous. The CDR3 is 11 residues long. The germline gives CDR1 MNHNS, CDR2 SASEGT. Between the trimmed V and J ends, which lost 7 bases and 4 bases, there was a span of 7 bases. In nucleotides, the CDR3 is TGTGCCAGCACTGCGCGAGAGACCCAGTACTTC. Protein sequence: CASTARETQYF.

This clonotype was seen repeatedly, ten times or more. Here the CDR3 DNA reads TGTGCCAGCAGTCCCGGACAGGGCGTTTCTCGCGAGCAGTACTTC. This sequence encodes CASSPGQGVSREQYF. This chain links TRBV28 with TRBJ2-7; 8 nucleotides agree with TRBD1. The CDR3 totals 15 residues. V shed 5 bases and J 6 bases; nucleotides not matched to a gene: 12. Germline CDR1 is MDHEN and CDR2 is SYDVKM.

This clonotype was detected many times. This chain uses TRBV20-1 with TRBJ2-5; the D gene is possibly TRBD1 (5 bases). The V end lost 6 bases, the J end lost 4 bases, and 12 bases lay between the germline ends. Germline V gene lookup returns CDR1 DFQATT and CDR2 SNEGSKA (reference sequence). This CDR3 is 12 amino acids long. CDR3 DNA: TGCAGTGCCCCCAGGGATTTAGAGACCCAGTACTTC. Amino acid sequence: CSAPRDLETQYF.

This clonotype occurred a few times. The V call is TRBV9, the J call TRBJ1-6; TRBD1 matches at 10 bases. This CDR3 is built from 14 residues. Germline CDR1 reads SGDLS; CDR2 reads YYNGEE. V lost 4 bases, J lost 9 bases, and 4 bases stayed unmatched. In DNA form, the CDR3 reads TGTGCCAGCAGCCTCCGGACAGGGGGTTCACCCCTCCACTTT. It yields the protein CASSLRTGGSPLHF.

V and J are TRBV29-1 and TRBJ1-2; possibly TRBD1 for D (5 bases). V gave up 8 bases and J gave up 8 bases, with 21 bases separating them. This CDR3 has 13 residues. Germline V lookup: CDR1 SQVTM, CDR2 ANQGSEA. The CDR3: CSSGTLLQGGYTF. The CDR3 DNA follows: TGCAGCTCCGGGACCCTCCTGCAGGGCGGCTACACCTTC.

There are a few counts of this clonotype. V is TRBV28 and J is TRBJ2-4; D may be TRBD1 or TRBD2 (5 bases each). Germline V gene lookup returns CDR1 MDHEN and CDR2 SYDVKM. The V end was cut by 1 base, the J end by 7 bases, with 17 bases between. This CDR3 region has 16 residues. The CDR3, as DNA: TGTGCCAGCAGTTTATATCGTGAGGGACCGACGAACATTCAGTACTTC. Translated: CASSLYREGPTNIQYF.

This chain connects TRBV19 to TRBJ1-2, with D unresolved. V lost 7 bases and J 0 bases, leaving 15 bases between the germline ends. The V gene's germline CDR1 is LNHDA and CDR2 SQIVND (reference sequence). The CDR3 is 15 residues long. CDR3 loop: CASTRHLYANYGYTF. The CDR3 region has the DNA TGTGCCAGTACAAGACACCTGTATGCTAACTATGGCTACACCTTC.

The chain is built from TRBV12-3 or TRBV12-4 and TRBJ2-3; 10 bases are shared with TRBD2. CDR3 length: 15 amino acids. J was trimmed by 2 bases and V by 6 bases; bases with no gene match: 5. CDR3 region: CASRILAGLTDTQYF. CDR3 coding DNA: TGTGCCAGCAGGATACTAGCGGGGCTCACAGATACGCAGTATTTT.

There are many counts of this clonotype. The genes are TRBV7-2 and TRBJ2-7, with 7 positions matching TRBD2. V lost 4 bases, J lost 2 bases, and 8 bases stayed unmatched. The germline CDR1 and CDR2 sequences are SGHTA and FQGNSA. This CDR3 has 15 amino acids. CDR3 bases: TGTGCCAGCAGCTCGTTAGGCGCGGGGGCCTACGAGCAGTACTTC. Translated: CASSSLGAGAYEQYF.

This clonotype turned up a few times. This CDR3 reads CASSLQGFEDTQYF. DNA for the CDR3: TGTGCCAGCAGTTTACAGGGTTTTGAAGATACGCAGTATTTT. The chain carries TRBV28 and TRBJ2-3; a weak D match, TRBD1 (5 bases). V was pared by 2 bases and J by 5 bases, with 11 bases between. Germline V gene sequence: CDR1 MDHEN, CDR2 SYDVKM. This CDR3 is 14 amino acids long.

This chain links TRBV20-1 with TRBJ2-7; D is tentatively TRBD1 or TRBD2 (5 bases each). The CDR3 length is 15 residues. V was clipped by 5 bases and J by 2 bases, with 19 bases between them. Germline lookup yields CDR1 DFQATT and CDR2 SNEGSKA (reference sequence). The CDR3 DNA reads as TGCAGTGCTGAAACCCCGGGACGGAGAACCTACGAGCAGTACTTC. This translates into CSAETPGRRTYEQYF.

This clonotype was recorded many times. The rearrangement joins TRBV28 to TRBJ1-5; D perhaps matches TRBD1 (5 bases). Trimming took 7 bases from V and 3 from J, leaving 16 bases between them. Per germline, CDR1 MDHEN and CDR2 SYDVKM. The CDR3 length is 15 residues. This CDR3 reads CASIDPQGFNQPQHF. As DNA, the CDR3 is TGTGCCAGCATCGACCCTCAGGGTTTCAATCAGCCCCAGCATTTT.

The chain couples TRBV28 to TRBJ1-1; D remains ambiguous. The CDR3 is 12 residues long. Trimming pared 6 bases from V and 6 bases from J, leaving 11 bases between. Germline V lookup: CDR1 MDHEN, CDR2 SYDVKM. In nucleotides, the CDR3 is TGTGCCAGCAGCTCGGTAGGTGCTGAAGCTTTCTTT. Its protein is CASSSVGAEAFF.

This clonotype was recorded at least ten times. The V gene is TRBV28, the J gene TRBJ2-7; D possibly corresponds to TRBD1 (6 bases). The germline CDR1 and CDR2 sequences are MDHEN and SYDVKM. The CDR3 sequence is 14 residues long. Between the trimmed V and J ends, which lost 5 bases and 6 bases, there was a span of 17 bases. DNA for the CDR3: TGTGCCAGCAGTCGAGGGGCACAGGGTAGCGAGCAGTACTTC. This translates into CASSRGAQGSEQYF.

The V and J genes are TRBV7-9 and TRBJ1-6, with a possible D match to TRBD1 (6 bases). Germline V lookup: CDR1 SEHNR, CDR2 FQNEAQ (reference sequence). V was shortened by 1 base and J by 8 bases, with 15 bases between the two germline ends. There are 16 residues in the CDR3. CDR3 amino acids: CASSLGVGGYDSPLHF. In DNA form, the CDR3 reads TGTGCCAGCAGCTTAGGTGTAGGGGGGTATGATTCACCCCTCCACTTT.

This chain joins TRBV12-3 or TRBV12-4 and TRBJ1-1; D uncertain. This CDR3 has 14 residues. V shed 7 bases and J shed 11 bases, with 23 bases lying between them. DNA of the CDR3: TGTGCCAGCACCTTATCCCAATCCGGGCCCGGGGCTTTCTTT. Encoded protein: CASTLSQSGPGAFF.

There are many counts of this clonotype. This chain joins TRBV19 and TRBJ2-7; the D is unclear. V lost 1 base and J 0 bases, leaving 16 bases between the germline ends. Per the germline V gene, CDR1 is LNHDA and CDR2 is SQIVND (reference sequence). The length of the CDR3 is 17 residues. As DNA, the CDR3 is TGTGCCAGTAGTATAGGGCCGAGCGACTCGAGCTCCTACGAGCAGTACTTC. It encodes CASSIGPSDSSSYEQYF.

This clonotype appeared many times. The chain is built from TRBV28 and TRBJ1-6; no clear D. Trimming cost V 4 bases and J 3 bases, with 7 bases left between them. Germline values: CDR1 MDHEN, CDR2 SYDVKM. CDR3 size: 14 residues. CDR3 nucleotide sequence: TGTGCCAGCAGTTCCTCAGGCTATAATTCACCCCTCCACTTT. It codes for CASSSSGYNSPLHF.